A selection of T cell receptor beta chains follows, all from one sample in a study of T cell repertoires in cytomegalovirus infection. These TCRs' antigens remain unknown. One entry per CDR3 protein results from TCRdb running MiXCR on the reads. The profile covers approximately 990,000 distinct CDR3 sequences, with approximately 32% appearing a single time and around 15% taken by the ten largest. The sample was cultured CD8+ T cells from PBMCs, taken from culture after CMV antigen stimulation. The receptors here all came from a human donor in good health (CMV status not recorded). Some clones in this sample may be carry-over from other donors' samples. The CDR3 runs from the conserved cysteine through the conserved F or W. The D gene is left open where the match is weak. Clone size is stated in some rows and not others, as once, few, many or a class when expanded.

CDR3 protein: CASSSRQGIRNEQFF; CDR3 DNA: TGTGCCAGCAGTTCTCGACAGGGGATACGGAATGAGCAGTTCTTC; V gene: TRBV27; CDR3 length: 15; D gene: TRBD1; J gene: TRBJ2-1; clone size: few
CDR3 protein: CASSLLAQGRSYYGYTF; CDR3 DNA: TGTGCCAGCAGTTTATTAGCCCAGGGCCGGTCTTACTATGGCTACACCTTC; V gene: TRBV27; CDR3 length: 17; D gene: .; J gene: TRBJ1-2; clone size: .
CDR3 protein: CASKRPGLAPNEQFF; CDR3 DNA: TGTGCCAGCAAGAGACCGGGACTAGCTCCCAATGAGCAGTTCTTC; V gene: TRBV12-3/TRBV12-4; CDR3 length: 15; D gene: TRBD2; J gene: TRBJ2-1; clone size: .
CDR3 protein: CASRNLDSSSSYNEQFF; CDR3 DNA: TGTGCCAGCAGAAACCTAGACAGTTCGAGCTCCTACAATGAGCAGTTCTTC; V gene: TRBV5-6; CDR3 length: 17; D gene: .; J gene: TRBJ2-1; clone size: .
CDR3 protein: CATSGAGTEDGYTF; CDR3 DNA: TGTGCCACCAGTGGCGCCGGGACAGAAGATGGCTACACCTTC; V gene: TRBV24-1; CDR3 length: 14; D gene: TRBD1; J gene: TRBJ1-2; clone size: .
CDR3 protein: CASKNGIYGYTF; CDR3 DNA: TGTGCCAGCAAAAACGGTATCTATGGCTACACCTTC; V gene: TRBV2; CDR3 length: 12; D gene: .; J gene: TRBJ1-2; clone size: .
CDR3 protein: CASSPPTGWGTEAFF; CDR3 DNA: TGTGCCAGCAGTCCCCCGACAGGGTGGGGCACTGAAGCTTTCTTT; V gene: TRBV27; CDR3 length: 15; D gene: TRBD1; J gene: TRBJ1-1; clone size: .
CDR3 protein: CASSEAQPYGYTF; CDR3 DNA: TGTGCCAGCAGTGAAGCCCAGCCTTATGGCTACACCTTC; V gene: TRBV25-1; CDR3 length: 13; D gene: .; J gene: TRBJ1-2; clone size: few
CDR3 protein: CASSQGLWGYTF; CDR3 DNA: TGTGCCAGCAGTCAAGGACTATGGGGCTACACCTTC; V gene: TRBV12-3/TRBV12-4; CDR3 length: 12; D gene: .; J gene: TRBJ1-2; clone size: few
CDR3 protein: CASEDTGELFF; CDR3 DNA: TGTGCCAGCGAGGACACCGGGGAGCTGTTTTTT; V gene: TRBV7-9; CDR3 length: 11; D gene: .; J gene: TRBJ2-2; clone size: .
CDR3 protein: CASSLSRDGREKLFF; CDR3 DNA: TGTGCCAGCAGCTTGAGCAGGGACGGCCGGGAAAAACTGTTTTTT; V gene: TRBV5-4; CDR3 length: 15; D gene: .; J gene: TRBJ1-4; clone size: .
CDR3 protein: CASSYSAGTSGGYQETQYF; CDR3 DNA: TGTGCCAGCAGTTACTCTGCCGGGACTAGCGGGGGGTACCAAGAGACCCAGTACTTC; V gene: TRBV6-6; CDR3 length: 19; D gene: TRBD2; J gene: TRBJ2-5; clone size: .
CDR3 protein: CASSSEGIFETQYF; CDR3 DNA: TGTGCCAGCAGTTCCGAGGGTATCTTCGAGACCCAGTACTTC; V gene: TRBV6-1; CDR3 length: 14; D gene: .; J gene: TRBJ2-5; clone size: .
CDR3 protein: CASSLAGDSALLHYGYTF; CDR3 DNA: TGTGCCAGCAGCTTAGCGGGGGACAGTGCCTTACTACACTATGGCTACACCTTC; V gene: TRBV7-9; CDR3 length: 18; D gene: TRBD1; J gene: TRBJ1-2; clone size: .
CDR3 protein: CASSPNKGLGQGFF; CDR3 DNA: TGTGCCAGCAGTCCTAATAAAGGGCTGGGACAGGGGTTCTTC; V gene: TRBV12-3/TRBV12-4; CDR3 length: 14; D gene: TRBD1; J gene: TRBJ2-1; clone size: .
CDR3 protein: CASSLDIDRAIPGYTF; CDR3 DNA: TGCGCCAGCAGCTTGGATATCGACAGGGCAATTCCGGGCTACACCTTC; V gene: TRBV5-1; CDR3 length: 16; D gene: TRBD1; J gene: TRBJ1-2; clone size: few
CDR3 protein: CASGSESYNEQFF; CDR3 DNA: TGTGCTAGTGGTTCCGAGTCCTACAATGAGCAGTTCTTC; V gene: TRBV12-5; CDR3 length: 13; D gene: .; J gene: TRBJ2-1; clone size: .
CDR3 protein: CASSFMASGPNEQFF; CDR3 DNA: TGTGCCAGCAGCTTTATGGCTAGCGGCCCCAATGAGCAGTTCTTC; V gene: TRBV5-4; CDR3 length: 15; D gene: TRBD2; J gene: TRBJ2-1; clone size: .
CDR3 protein: CASSLLQGRNTEAFF; CDR3 DNA: TGTGCCAGCAGTCTACTACAGGGGCGGAACACTGAAGCTTTCTTT; V gene: TRBV27; CDR3 length: 15; D gene: TRBD1; J gene: TRBJ1-1; clone size: few
CDR3 protein: CAIRFIAGGNTDTQYF; CDR3 DNA: TGTGCCATCAGATTCATAGCGGGAGGAAACACAGATACGCAGTATTTT; V gene: TRBV10-3; CDR3 length: 16; D gene: TRBD2; J gene: TRBJ2-3; clone size: many
CDR3 protein: CASTLVAGGTYEQFF; CDR3 DNA: TGTGCCAGCACCTTGGTGGCGGGGGGTACGTATGAGCAGTTCTTC; V gene: TRBV7-9; CDR3 length: 15; D gene: TRBD2; J gene: TRBJ2-1; clone size: few
CDR3 protein: CSARPPGAYEQYF; CDR3 DNA: TGCAGTGCTAGACCCCCAGGGGCCTACGAGCAGTACTTC; V gene: TRBV20-1; CDR3 length: 13; D gene: .; J gene: TRBJ2-7; clone size: .
CDR3 protein: CAISAGGRGNQPQHF; CDR3 DNA: TGTGCCATCAGTGCAGGGGGCCGTGGCAATCAGCCCCAGCATTTT; V gene: TRBV10-3; CDR3 length: 15; D gene: TRBD1; J gene: TRBJ1-5; clone size: .
CDR3 protein: CSARGHYSNQPQHF; CDR3 DNA: TGCAGTGCTAGGGGACACTATAGCAATCAGCCCCAGCATTTT; V gene: TRBV20-1; CDR3 length: 14; D gene: .; J gene: TRBJ1-5; clone size: .
CDR3 protein: CASTLGTGTEAFF; CDR3 DNA: TGTGCCAGCACCCTGGGTACGGGGACTGAAGCTTTCTTT; V gene: TRBV7-9; CDR3 length: 13; D gene: .; J gene: TRBJ1-1; clone size: few
CDR3 protein: CASSYSGQANTEAFF; CDR3 DNA: TGTGCCAGCAGTTACTCTGGACAGGCGAACACTGAAGCTTTCTTT; V gene: TRBV6-8; CDR3 length: 15; D gene: TRBD1; J gene: TRBJ1-1; clone size: .
CDR3 protein: CASSPDSGDYNEQFF; CDR3 DNA: TGTGCCAGCAGTCCCGACTCTGGGGACTACAATGAGCAGTTCTTC; V gene: TRBV27; CDR3 length: 15; D gene: .; J gene: TRBJ2-1; clone size: few
CDR3 protein: CASSAVFSGQSRIGEQFF; CDR3 DNA: TGTGCCAGCAGCGCGGTATTTTCGGGACAGTCTAGGATCGGTGAGCAGTTCTTC; V gene: TRBV7-9; CDR3 length: 18; D gene: TRBD1; J gene: TRBJ2-1; clone size: few
CDR3 protein: CANRAGRGRSDTQYF; CDR3 DNA: TGTGCCAACAGAGCTGGCAGGGGGCGTTCAGATACGCAGTATTTT; V gene: TRBV6-1; CDR3 length: 15; D gene: TRBD1; J gene: TRBJ2-3; clone size: .
CDR3 protein: CSARAEAAVSTDTQYF; CDR3 DNA: TGCAGTGCCCGGGCCGAGGCGGCAGTCAGCACAGATACGCAGTATTTT; V gene: TRBV20-1; CDR3 length: 16; D gene: .; J gene: TRBJ2-3; clone size: once
CDR3 protein: CASRDARETQYF; CDR3 DNA: TGTGCCAGCAGGGATGCGCGAGAGACCCAGTACTTC; V gene: TRBV7-9; CDR3 length: 12; D gene: .; J gene: TRBJ2-5; clone size: .
CDR3 protein: CAVHTTDTQYF; CDR3 DNA: TGTGCCGTCCATACCACAGATACGCAGTATTTT; V gene: TRBV6-1; CDR3 length: 11; D gene: .; J gene: TRBJ2-3; clone size: .
CDR3 protein: CAISEWDRDITELFF; CDR3 DNA: TGTGCCATCAGTGAATGGGACAGGGACATCACTGAACTGTTTTTT; V gene: TRBV10-3; CDR3 length: 15; D gene: TRBD1; J gene: TRBJ1-4; clone size: .
CDR3 protein: CASSVRGAITDTQYF; CDR3 DNA: TGTGCCAGCAGTGTGCGGGGGGCCATCACAGATACGCAGTATTTT; V gene: TRBV2; CDR3 length: 15; D gene: TRBD2; J gene: TRBJ2-3; clone size: .
CDR3 protein: CASSFSPDKFF; CDR3 DNA: TGTGCCAGCAGCTTTAGTCCGGACAAGTTCTTC; V gene: TRBV7-9; CDR3 length: 11; D gene: .; J gene: TRBJ2-1; clone size: .
CDR3 protein: CAISLTWDNEQFF; CDR3 DNA: TGTGCCATCAGTCTTACCTGGGACAATGAGCAGTTCTTC; V gene: TRBV10-3; CDR3 length: 13; D gene: .; J gene: TRBJ2-1; clone size: .
CDR3 protein: CASSFVPETGGATKNIQYF; CDR3 DNA: TGTGCCAGCAGCTTCGTACCCGAGACAGGGGGCGCGACCAAAAACATTCAGTACTTC; V gene: TRBV7-8; CDR3 length: 19; D gene: TRBD1; J gene: TRBJ2-4; clone size: .
CDR3 protein: CASSVQGAGASGNEKLFF; CDR3 DNA: TGTGCCAGCAGTGTACAGGGGGCCGGAGCTAGTGGTAATGAAAAACTGTTTTTT; V gene: TRBV6-4; CDR3 length: 18; D gene: TRBD1; J gene: TRBJ1-4; clone size: .
CDR3 protein: CASSFFGPISGANVLTF; CDR3 DNA: TGTGCCAGCAGCTTTTTTGGACCGATCTCTGGGGCCAACGTCCTGACTTTC; V gene: TRBV13; CDR3 length: 17; D gene: .; J gene: TRBJ2-6; clone size: .
CDR3 protein: CASSLERYTEDEQYF; CDR3 DNA: TGTGCCAGCAGCTTAGAAAGATATACCGAGGATGAGCAGTACTTC; V gene: TRBV7-9; CDR3 length: 15; D gene: .; J gene: TRBJ2-7; clone size: few
CDR3 protein: CASSLGTGRKYF; CDR3 DNA: TGTGCCAGCAGTTTAGGTACAGGTCGCAAGTATTTT; V gene: TRBV12-3/TRBV12-4; CDR3 length: 12; D gene: .; J gene: TRBJ2-3; clone size: .
CDR3 protein: CASSPTPSGPIRETQYF; CDR3 DNA: TGTGCCAGCAGCCCCACCCCCTCCGGGCCCATCCGGGAGACCCAGTACTTC; V gene: TRBV11-3; CDR3 length: 17; D gene: .; J gene: TRBJ2-5; clone size: .
CDR3 protein: CASSPPGSPTNEQFF; CDR3 DNA: TGTGCCAGCAGCCCTCCGGGATCGCCCACCAATGAGCAGTTCTTC; V gene: TRBV12-3/TRBV12-4; CDR3 length: 15; D gene: .; J gene: TRBJ2-1; clone size: few
CDR3 protein: CASSPTSGGARTGELFF; CDR3 DNA: TGTGCCAGCAGCCCGACTAGCGGGGGGGCTCGGACGGGGGAGCTGTTTTTT; V gene: TRBV7-9; CDR3 length: 17; D gene: TRBD2; J gene: TRBJ2-2; clone size: .